This TCR beta chain is drawn from a study of shared clonotypes between healthy human individuals. Study background: Each donor's CD4 naive and CD4 memory cells filled three plates apiece, CD8 naive two, and CD8 memory one.

The data were produced by immunoSEQ multiplex PCR, yet TCRdb's version contains in-frame clones alone and is incomplete. The sample lists about 960,000 clones, 70% to 85% seen once, with roughly 1.5% in the top ten. On this clone: Its target is unknown.

Donors comprised only Caucasian adults living in Nashville, Tennessee. The junction had 10 bases not matched to a gene; V was cut back by 2 bases and J by 5 bases. The CDR3 loop spans 16 amino acids. Per germline, CDR1 MGHRA and CDR2 YSYEKL. General observations from the study: As a rule, naive subsets had a larger estimated richness than memory subsets. Clonotypes shared by all four sorted-subset donors had higher generation probabilities than non-shared clonotypes.

J is TRBJ1-2 and V is TRBV4-1; 8 nucleotides agree with TRBD1. Sequenced material: memory CD4+ T cells sorted from blood. Indicated subset: CD45RA-negative fraction. This receptor was identified in a man between 18 and 29 years old in good health. The CDR3 DNA sequence: TGCGCCAGCAGCCAACTCAACGGGCAGGGGGCATATGGCTACACCTTC. It is translated as CASSQLNGQGAYGYTF.